A single sample gave rise to the 14 T cell receptor beta chains below, sequenced in a study of siplizumab effects on memory and regulatory T cells (dated by TCRdb to about 2019). The library was made by the immunoSEQ multiplex PCR assay. The table comes from immuneACCESS by way of TCRdb, which keeps in-frame sequences with V and J called. Part of the clones is missing from these tables; in studies checked, under half for an unresolved V gene and the rest for unknown reasons. The sample profile shows over 100,000 clones; roughly nine tenths of them were found once. The leading ten clones occupy about 1.1% of the sample. The sample comprised CD4+ T cells sorted from blood. The receptors stem from a human donor in good health.

This clone was seen a single time. V is TRBV11-2 and J is TRBJ2-1; 7 nucleotides align to TRBD2. Per the germline V gene, CDR1 is SGHAT and CDR2 is FQNNGV. This CDR3 contains 13 residues. The junction had 6 bases not matched to a gene; V was cut back by 3 bases and J by 10 bases. In DNA, the CDR3 is TGTGCCAGCAGCTTGAGAACGGGAGGAGAGCAGTTCTTC. Residues: CASSLRTGGEQFF.

The genes are TRBV2 and TRBJ2-7; TRBD1 might be the D (6 bases). Germline CDR1 and CDR2: SNHLY and FYNNEI. V dropped 4 bases and J dropped 3 bases, with 7 bases sitting between them. The CDR3 contains 12 residues. CDR3 region: CASSVTGYEQYF. In DNA, the CDR3 is TGTGCCAGCAGTGTGACAGGCTACGAGCAGTACTTC.

V is TRBV18 and J is TRBJ1-4, with D perhaps matching TRBD1 (6 bases). Germline CDR1 reads KGHSH; CDR2 reads LQKENI. Between the trimmed V and J ends, which lost 2 bases and 0 bases, there was a span of 10 bases. The CDR3 loop spans 16 amino acids. CDR3 region: CASSPGGFATNEKLFF. In DNA form, the CDR3 reads TGTGCCAGCTCACCAGGGGGCTTTGCAACTAATGAAAAACTGTTTTTT.

CDR3 coding DNA: TGTGCCAGCAGGAACCGACAGGGTAGGAGTGGCTACACCTTC. Protein product: CASRNRQGRSGYTF. The chain carries TRBV6-5 and TRBJ1-2; TRBD1 matches 7 bases. The CDR3 contains 14 residues. Losses at the gene ends were 6 bases for V and 7 bases for J; bases not matched to a gene: 11. Germline-derived CDR1 and CDR2 are MNHEY and SVGAGI.

The chain is built from TRBV28 and TRBJ1-2; D remains unclear. This CDR3 region has 13 residues. Germline values: CDR1 MDHEN, CDR2 SYDVKM. V was trimmed by 4 bases and J by 1 base, leaving 7 bases between them. As DNA, the CDR3 is TGTGCCAGCAGTTGGGCCCTTAACTATGGCTACACCTTC. This codes for CASSWALNYGYTF.

The chain carries TRBV5-1 and TRBJ1-5, with D perhaps matching TRBD1 (6 bases). Per the germline V gene, CDR1 is SGHRS and CDR2 is YFSETQ. The CDR3 is made up of 15 amino acids. The germline V and J ends were trimmed by 4 bases and 8 bases, with 19 bases remaining between them. CDR3 sequence (DNA): TGCGCCAGCAGCCCTACCGGGACAATTAGGGAGCCCCAGCATTTT. Translating gives CASSPTGTIREPQHF. Drawing the rest from reference TRBV5-1 and TRBJ1-5, the complete variable domain is KAGVTQTPRYLIKTRGQQVTLSCSPISGHRSVSWYQQTPGQGLQFLFEYFSETQRNKGNFPGRFSGRQFSNSRSEMNVSTLELGDSALYLCASSPTGTIREPQHFGDGTRLSIL.

The chain couples TRBV2 to TRBJ2-7; D perhaps matches TRBD1 (6 bases). There are 15 residues in the CDR3. V shed 4 bases and J shed 6 bases, with 19 bases lying between them. CDR1 SNHLY and CDR2 FYNNEI come from the germline V gene. The CDR3 spells CASSVRAGVGGEQYF. For the CDR3, the DNA is TGTGCCAGCAGTGTAAGGGCAGGGGTGGGTGGCGAGCAGTACTTC.

The CDR3 region has the DNA TGTGCCAGTAGTAATCTCCGAACAGGGAGTGAAAAACTGTTTTTT. This sequence encodes CASSNLRTGSEKLFF. J is TRBJ1-4 and V is TRBV19; D perhaps matches TRBD1 (6 bases). Trimming left V 4 bases short and J 7 bases short, with 16 bases between. Germline values: CDR1 LNHDA, CDR2 SQIVND (reference sequence). This CDR3 spans 15 amino acids.

The chain is built from TRBV28 and TRBJ2-7, with 8 bases identical to TRBD1. The CDR3 is 16 residues long. The trim removed 5 bases at V and 0 bases at J, leaving 9 bases unmatched. Germline V CDR1 and CDR2: MDHEN, SYDVKM. In DNA form, the CDR3 reads TGTGCCAGCAGTAAGATACAGGGGGGCCACTCCTACGAGCAGTACTTC. Protein product: CASSKIQGGHSYEQYF.

The chain joins TRBV14 to TRBJ2-4; the D is unclear. The germline V and J ends were trimmed by 2 bases and 5 bases, with 10 bases remaining between them. Germline V gives CDR1 SGHDN, CDR2 FVKESK. CDR3 size: 14 residues. The CDR3 DNA reads TGTGCCAGCAGCCAACTCGGTATTCAAAACATTCAGTACTTC. The encoded protein is CASSQLGIQNIQYF.

This chain connects TRBV4-1 to TRBJ1-5; possible D gene TRBD1, 5 bases. This CDR3 is 15 amino acids long. Trimming removed 4 bases from V and 2 bases from J, with 12 bases in between. Per the germline V gene, CDR1 is MGHRA and CDR2 is YSYEKL. In DNA form, the CDR3 reads TGCGCCAGCAGCCCCGATGAGGGGCGCAATCAGCCCCAGCATTTT. It is translated as CASSPDEGRNQPQHF.

V is TRBV30 and J is TRBJ2-2; TRBD2 matches at 7 bases. Germline CDR1 is GTSNPN and CDR2 is SVGIG (reference sequence). The CDR3 spans 14 residues. V lost 1 base, J lost 1 base, and 0 bases stayed unmatched. In nucleotides, the CDR3 is TGTGCCTGGAGTGGCGGGAGGAACACCGGGGAGCTGTTTTTT. Protein sequence: CAWSGGRNTGELFF.

The chain recombines TRBV18 with TRBJ1-5; the D is unclear. Germline CDR1 reads KGHSH; CDR2 reads LQKENI. This CDR3 is 13 amino acids long. Trimming pared 5 bases from V and 3 bases from J, leaving 8 bases between. The CDR3 DNA sequence: TGTGCCAGCTCAGTTGGGTCCAATCAGCCCCAGCATTTT. Amino acid sequence: CASSVGSNQPQHF.

The chain joins TRBV28 to TRBJ2-1, with a weak D call TRBD2 (6 bases). Germline CDR1 reads MDHEN; CDR2 reads SYDVKM. The CDR3 has 15 residues. V was cut by 6 bases and J by 6 bases, with 18 bases left in between. The DNA for the CDR3 is TGTGCCAGCAGCCCCCCATCCGGGGGAGGCAATGAGCAGTTCTTC. It translates to CASSPPSGGGNEQFF.